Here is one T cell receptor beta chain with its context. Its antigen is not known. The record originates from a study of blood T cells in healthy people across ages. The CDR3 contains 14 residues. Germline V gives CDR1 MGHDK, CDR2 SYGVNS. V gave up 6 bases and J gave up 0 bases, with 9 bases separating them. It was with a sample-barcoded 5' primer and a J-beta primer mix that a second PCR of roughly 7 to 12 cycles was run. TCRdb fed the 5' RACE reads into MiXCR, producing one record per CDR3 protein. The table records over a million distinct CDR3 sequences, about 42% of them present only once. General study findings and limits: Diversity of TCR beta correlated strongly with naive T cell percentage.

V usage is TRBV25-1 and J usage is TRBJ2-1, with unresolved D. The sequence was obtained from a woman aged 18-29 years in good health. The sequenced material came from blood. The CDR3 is CASREVGSYNEQFF. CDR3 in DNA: TGTGCCAGCAGAGAGGTGGGCTCCTACAATGAGCAGTTCTTC. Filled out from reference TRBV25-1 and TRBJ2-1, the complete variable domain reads EADIYQTPRYLVIGTGKKITLECSQTMGHDKMYWYQQDPGMELHLIHYSYGVNSTEKGDLSSESTVSRIRTEHFPLTLESARPSHTSQYLCASREVGSYNEQFFGPGTRLTVL.